This TCR beta chain was profiled in a study of blood T cell repertoires in COVID-19. Study-wide background: Samples came from the United States, Italy and Spain, spanning acute and convalescent COVID-19. PBMCs, B-cell-depleted T cells, or T cells provided the cDNA or gDNA that made up the material.

In the study's own analysis: Reference gene primer amplification gave estimated nucleated cell counts. Profiling relied on immunoSEQ multiplex PCR, and the TCRdb table lists in-frame clones only, not all of them. Clone size and the V and J calls come from that table; the DNA yielded D and trimming. Of about 88,000 clones in the sample, nearly 90% were seen once. The CDR3 runs to 16 residues. Germline V gives CDR1 SGHDN, CDR2 FVKESK. Between the trimmed V and J ends, which lost 3 bases and 0 bases, there was a span of 9 bases. Sequenced input: peripheral blood. The receptor was derived from a woman over 75 with acute or convalescent COVID-19. The chain links TRBV14 to TRBJ2-6; tentatively, D is TRBD2 (6 bases). The CDR3 bases are TGTGCCAGCAGCCAGTTGACTAGCTCTGGGGCCAACGTCCTGACTTTC. Protein product: CASSQLTSSGANVLTF.